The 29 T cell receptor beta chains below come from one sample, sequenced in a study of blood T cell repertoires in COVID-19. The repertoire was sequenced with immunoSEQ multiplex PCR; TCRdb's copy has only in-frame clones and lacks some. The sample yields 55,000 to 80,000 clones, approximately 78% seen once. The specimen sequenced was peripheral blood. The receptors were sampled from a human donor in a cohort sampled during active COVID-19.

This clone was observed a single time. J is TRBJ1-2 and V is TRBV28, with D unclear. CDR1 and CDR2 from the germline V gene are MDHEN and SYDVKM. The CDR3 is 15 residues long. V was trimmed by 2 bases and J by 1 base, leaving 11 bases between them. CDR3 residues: CASSLGHRVNYGYTF. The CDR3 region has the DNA TGTGCCAGCAGTTTAGGGCACAGAGTTAACTATGGCTACACCTTC.

CDR3 sequence reads: CASSTQQGAGSPLHF. CDR3 DNA: TGTGCCAGTAGTACGCAACAGGGGGCCGGATCACCCCTCCACTTT. This sequence joins TRBV19 and TRBJ1-6, with 9 bases identical to TRBD1. Per germline, CDR1 LNHDA and CDR2 SQIVND (reference sequence). The ends lost 4 bases at V and 10 bases at J; junction bases unmatched: 8. CDR3 length: 15 amino acids.

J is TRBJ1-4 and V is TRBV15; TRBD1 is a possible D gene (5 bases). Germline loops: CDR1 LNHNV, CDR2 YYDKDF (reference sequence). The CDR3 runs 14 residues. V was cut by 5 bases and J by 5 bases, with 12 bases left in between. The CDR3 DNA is TGTGCCACCAGCCAACCAGGGCGCAATGAAAAACTGTTTTTT. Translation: CATSQPGRNEKLFF.

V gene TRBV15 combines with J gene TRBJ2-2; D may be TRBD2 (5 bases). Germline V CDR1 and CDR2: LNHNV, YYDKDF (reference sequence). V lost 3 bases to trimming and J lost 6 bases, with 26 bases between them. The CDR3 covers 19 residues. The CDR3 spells CATSRSSTRAPSRAGELFF. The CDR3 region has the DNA TGTGCCACCAGCAGGTCTAGCACTCGGGCTCCTTCCCGAGCCGGGGAGCTGTTTTTT.

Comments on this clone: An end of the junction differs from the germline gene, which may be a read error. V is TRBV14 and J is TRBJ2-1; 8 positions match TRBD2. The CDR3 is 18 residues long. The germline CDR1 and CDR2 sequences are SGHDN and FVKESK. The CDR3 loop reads CASSEDAGGSLGRNEQFF. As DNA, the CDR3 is TGTGCCAGCAGCGAAGACGCGGGAGGTTCTCTAGGGAGGAATGAGCAGTTCTTC.

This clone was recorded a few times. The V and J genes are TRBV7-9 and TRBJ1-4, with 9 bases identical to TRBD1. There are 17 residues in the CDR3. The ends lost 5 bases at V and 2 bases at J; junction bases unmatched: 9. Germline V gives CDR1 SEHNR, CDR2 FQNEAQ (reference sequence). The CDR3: CASSVPGQGRTNEKLFF. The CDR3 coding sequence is TGTGCCAGCAGCGTTCCGGGACAGGGTAGGACTAATGAAAAACTGTTTTTT.

In DNA, the CDR3 is TGTGCCAGCAGAGTACAGGGTCAAAATCAGCCCCAGCATTTT. The encoded protein is CASRVQGQNQPQHF. The chain joins TRBV28 to TRBJ1-5; TRBD1 might be the D (6 bases). This CDR3 region has 14 residues. Germline lookup yields CDR1 MDHEN and CDR2 SYDVKM. V was clipped by 6 bases and J by 4 bases, with 13 bases between them.

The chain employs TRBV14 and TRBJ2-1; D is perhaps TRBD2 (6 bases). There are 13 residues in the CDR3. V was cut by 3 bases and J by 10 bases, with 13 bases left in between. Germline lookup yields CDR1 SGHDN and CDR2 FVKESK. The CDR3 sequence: CASSHLGGGEQFF. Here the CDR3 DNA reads TGTGCCAGCAGCCACCTGGGGGGAGGCGAGCAGTTCTTC.

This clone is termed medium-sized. The CDR3 DNA reads as TGTGCCAGCAGCGTAGAACAGGGGGGTTACGAGCAGTACTTC. This codes for CASSVEQGGYEQYF. The rearrangement uses TRBV9 and TRBJ2-7; TRBD1 agrees at 8 bases. This CDR3 has 14 residues. In germline, CDR1 is SGDLS, CDR2 YYNGEE. The ends lost 0 bases at V and 4 bases at J; junction bases unmatched: 3.

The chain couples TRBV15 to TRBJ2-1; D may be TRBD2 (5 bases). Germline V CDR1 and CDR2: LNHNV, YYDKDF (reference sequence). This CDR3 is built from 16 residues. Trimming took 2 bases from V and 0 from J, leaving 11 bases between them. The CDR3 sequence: CATSRSGISSYNEQFF. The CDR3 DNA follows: TGTGCCACCAGCAGATCGGGGATTAGCTCCTACAATGAGCAGTTCTTC.

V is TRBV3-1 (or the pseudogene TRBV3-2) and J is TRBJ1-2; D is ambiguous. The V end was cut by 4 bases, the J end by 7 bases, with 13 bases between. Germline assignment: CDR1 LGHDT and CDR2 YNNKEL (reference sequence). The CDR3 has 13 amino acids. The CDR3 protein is CASSLSERRGYTF. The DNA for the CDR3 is TGTGCCAGCAGCCTTTCTGAGCGGCGTGGCTACACCTTC.

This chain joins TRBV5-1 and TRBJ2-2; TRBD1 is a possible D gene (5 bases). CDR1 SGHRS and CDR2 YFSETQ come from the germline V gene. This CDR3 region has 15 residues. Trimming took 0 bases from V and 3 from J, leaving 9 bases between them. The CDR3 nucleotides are TGCGCCAGCAGCTTGGGTGGGGCGTACACCGGGGAGCTGTTTTTT. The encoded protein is CASSLGGAYTGELFF.

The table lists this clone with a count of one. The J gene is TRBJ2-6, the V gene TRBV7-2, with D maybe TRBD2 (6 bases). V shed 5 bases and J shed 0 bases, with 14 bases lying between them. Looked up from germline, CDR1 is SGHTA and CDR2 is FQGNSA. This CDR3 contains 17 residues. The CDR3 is CASSTPAGYSGANVLTF. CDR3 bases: TGTGCCAGCAGCACACCGGCGGGATACTCTGGGGCCAACGTCCTGACTTTC.

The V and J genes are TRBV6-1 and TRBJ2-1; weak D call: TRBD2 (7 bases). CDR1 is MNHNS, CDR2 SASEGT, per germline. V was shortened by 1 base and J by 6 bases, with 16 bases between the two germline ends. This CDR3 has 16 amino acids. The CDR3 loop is CASSEVGGQPSNEQFF. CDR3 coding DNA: TGTGCCAGCAGTGAAGTGGGGGGGCAGCCAAGCAATGAGCAGTTCTTC.

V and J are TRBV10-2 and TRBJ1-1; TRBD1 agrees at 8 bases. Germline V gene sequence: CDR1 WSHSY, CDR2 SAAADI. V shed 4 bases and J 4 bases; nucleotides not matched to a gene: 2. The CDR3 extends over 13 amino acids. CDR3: CASSGDRSTEAFF. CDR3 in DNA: TGCGCCAGCAGTGGGGACAGGTCCACTGAAGCTTTCTTT.

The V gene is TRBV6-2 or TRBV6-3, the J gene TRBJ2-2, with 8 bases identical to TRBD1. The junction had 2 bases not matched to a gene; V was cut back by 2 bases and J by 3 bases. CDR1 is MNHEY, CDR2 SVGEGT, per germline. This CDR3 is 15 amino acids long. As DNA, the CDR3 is TGTGCCAGCAGTTACCGACAGGGGCACACCGGGGAGCTGTTTTTT. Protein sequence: CASSYRQGHTGELFF.

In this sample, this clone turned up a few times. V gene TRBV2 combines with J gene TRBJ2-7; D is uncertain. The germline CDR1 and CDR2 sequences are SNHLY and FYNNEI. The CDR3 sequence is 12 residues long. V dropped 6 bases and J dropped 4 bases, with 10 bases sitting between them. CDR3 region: CASSYSVYEQYF. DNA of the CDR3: TGTGCCAGCAGCTATTCTGTTTACGAGCAGTACTTC.

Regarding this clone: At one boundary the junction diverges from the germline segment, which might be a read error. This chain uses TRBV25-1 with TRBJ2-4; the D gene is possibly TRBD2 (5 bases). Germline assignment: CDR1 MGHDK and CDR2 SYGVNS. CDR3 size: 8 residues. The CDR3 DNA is TGTGCCAGCAGCCCTCGGGGCTTC. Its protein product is CASSPRGF.

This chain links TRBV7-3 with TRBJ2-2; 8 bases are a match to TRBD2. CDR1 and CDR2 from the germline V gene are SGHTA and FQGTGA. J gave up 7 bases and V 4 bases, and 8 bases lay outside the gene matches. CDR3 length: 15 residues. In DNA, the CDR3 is TGTGCCAGCAGCTCCGAGCTAGCGGGCAGCGGGGAGCTGTTTTTT. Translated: CASSSELAGSGELFF.

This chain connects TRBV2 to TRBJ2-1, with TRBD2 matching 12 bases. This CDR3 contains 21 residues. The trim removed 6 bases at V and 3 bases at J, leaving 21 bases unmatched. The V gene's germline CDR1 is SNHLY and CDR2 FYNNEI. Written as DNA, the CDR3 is TGTGCCAGCAGCGCAACAGGGGCCCCGACTAGCGGGAGAGGAGGCTACAATGAGCAGTTCTTC. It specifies CASSATGAPTSGRGGYNEQFF. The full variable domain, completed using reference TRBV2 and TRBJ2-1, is EPEVTQTPSHQVTQMGQEVILRCVPISNHLYFYWYRQILGQKVEFLVSFYNNEISEKSEIFDDQFSVERPDGSNFTLKIRSTKLEDSAMYFCASSATGAPTSGRGGYNEQFFGPGTRLTVL.

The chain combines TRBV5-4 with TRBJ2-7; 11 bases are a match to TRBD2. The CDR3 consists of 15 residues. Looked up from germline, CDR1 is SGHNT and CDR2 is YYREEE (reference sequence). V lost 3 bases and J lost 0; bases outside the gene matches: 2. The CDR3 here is CASSSGLAGSYEQYF. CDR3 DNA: TGTGCCAGCAGCTCCGGACTAGCGGGCTCCTACGAGCAGTACTTC.

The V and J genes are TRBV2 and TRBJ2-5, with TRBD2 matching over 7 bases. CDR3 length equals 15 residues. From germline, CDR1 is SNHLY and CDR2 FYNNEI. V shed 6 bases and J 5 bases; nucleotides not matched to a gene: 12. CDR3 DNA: TGTGCCAGCAGAGCCGACCGGACTAGAGGGGAGACCCAGTACTTC. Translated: CASRADRTRGETQYF.

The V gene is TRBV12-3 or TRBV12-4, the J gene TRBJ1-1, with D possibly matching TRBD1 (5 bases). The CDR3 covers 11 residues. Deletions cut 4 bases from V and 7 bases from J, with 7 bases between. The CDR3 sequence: CASSWRGEAFF. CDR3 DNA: TGTGCCAGCAGTTGGAGGGGTGAAGCTTTCTTT.

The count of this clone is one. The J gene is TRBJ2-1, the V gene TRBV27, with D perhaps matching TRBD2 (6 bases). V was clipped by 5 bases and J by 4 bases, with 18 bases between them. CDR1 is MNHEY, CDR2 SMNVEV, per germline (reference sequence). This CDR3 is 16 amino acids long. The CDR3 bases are TGTGCCAGCAGTCTACTAGCCACCGCCCTTTACAATGAGCAGTTCTTC. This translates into CASSLLATALYNEQFF.

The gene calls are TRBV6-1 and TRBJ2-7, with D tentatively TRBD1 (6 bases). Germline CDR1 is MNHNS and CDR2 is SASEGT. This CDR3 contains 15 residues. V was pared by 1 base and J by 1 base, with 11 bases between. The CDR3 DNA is TGTGCCAGCAGTGAAGAGGCAGGGGTGTCCTACGAGCAGTACTTC. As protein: CASSEEAGVSYEQYF.

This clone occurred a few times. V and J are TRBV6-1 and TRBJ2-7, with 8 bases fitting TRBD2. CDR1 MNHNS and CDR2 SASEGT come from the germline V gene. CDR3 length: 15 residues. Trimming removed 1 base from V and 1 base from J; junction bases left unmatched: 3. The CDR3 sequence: CASSEGLAFSYEQYF. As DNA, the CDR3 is TGTGCCAGCAGTGAAGGACTAGCGTTTTCCTACGAGCAGTACTTC.

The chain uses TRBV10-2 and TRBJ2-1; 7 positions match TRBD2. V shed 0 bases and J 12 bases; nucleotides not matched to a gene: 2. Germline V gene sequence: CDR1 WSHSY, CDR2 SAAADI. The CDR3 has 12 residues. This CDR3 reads CASSESAGTQFF. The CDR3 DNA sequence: TGCGCCAGCAGTGAGTCAGCGGGGACGCAGTTCTTC.

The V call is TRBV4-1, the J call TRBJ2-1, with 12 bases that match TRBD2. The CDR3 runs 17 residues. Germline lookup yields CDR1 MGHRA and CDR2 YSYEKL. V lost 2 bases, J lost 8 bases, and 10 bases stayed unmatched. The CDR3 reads CASSQQLLAGGQDEQFF. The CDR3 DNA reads TGCGCCAGCAGCCAACAACTACTAGCGGGAGGCCAGGATGAGCAGTTCTTC.

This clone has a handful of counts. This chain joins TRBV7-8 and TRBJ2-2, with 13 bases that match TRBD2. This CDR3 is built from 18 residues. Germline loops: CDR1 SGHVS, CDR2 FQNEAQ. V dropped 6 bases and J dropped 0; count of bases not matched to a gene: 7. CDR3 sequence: CASRNRLAGGSNTGELFF. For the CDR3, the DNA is TGTGCCAGCAGGAACAGACTAGCGGGAGGCTCGAACACCGGGGAGCTGTTTTTT.